These 18 T cell receptor beta chains originate from one sample sequenced in a study of tumor-infiltrating lymphocytes in primary liver carcinoma. The authors made TCR beta cDNA from approximately 490 ng total RNA with a constant-region primer. Sequencing libraries for TCR beta derived from three nested multiplex PCR rounds that used slightly modified ARM-PCR. Researchers ran the first two PCR rounds for approximately 10 cycles each with TRBV1-TRBV30 forward primers and a C-beta reverse primer. In TCRdb, the multiplex PCR reads were re-called with MiXCR into one record per CDR3 protein. The data show under 110,000 distinct CDR3 sequences, about two thirds seen once. The roughly 20-31 mg bulk tissue piece was not sorted before simultaneous RNA and DNA extraction. The specimen was liver tumor tissue from sampling region 2. As to subset: tumor region T2, inferior pole. These receptors came from an older woman with primary liver carcinoma and hepatitis B virus infection.

Comments on this clonotype: Since a much larger clone is just one base distant, this may be a read error. The chain has TRBV28 and TRBJ2-7; no firm D call. Germline values: CDR1 MDHEN, CDR2 SYDVKM. The CDR3 is 14 residues long. V was pared by 6 bases and J by 3 bases, with 15 bases between. DNA for the CDR3: TGTGCCAGCAGCTGGACCCACGGACGCTACGAGCAGTACTTC. Translating gives CASSWTHGRYEQYF.

Comment on this clonotype: The CDR3 does not close with the conserved phenylalanine or tryptophan, likely indicating a read error. The chain links TRBV11-1 to TRBJ2-2; 9 nucleotides align to TRBD2. The CDR3 extends over 16 amino acids. V dropped 5 bases and J dropped 9; count of bases not matched to a gene: 13. The germline V gene encodes CDR1 SGHAT and CDR2 FQDESV (reference sequence). This CDR3 is CASSPLSAGGAWELFL. The CDR3 nucleotides are TGTGCCAGCAGCCCCTTAAGTGCGGGAGGGGCCTGGGAGCTGTTTTTG.

As regards this clonotype: Germline and junction disagree at one end, which may indicate a read error. V usage is TRBV6-5 and J usage is TRBJ1-1; D is ambiguous. Germline V gene lookup returns CDR1 MNHEY and CDR2 SVGAGI. CDR3 length: 12 residues. CDR3 nucleotide sequence: TGTGTCAGCAATGGGAGGTACACTGAAGCTTTCTTT. Translating gives CVSNGRYTEAFF.

The rearrangement links TRBV6-5 to TRBJ1-5; D is uncertain. Germline CDR1 MNHEY, CDR2 SVGAGI. The V end lost 8 bases, the J end lost 2 bases, and 16 bases lay between the germline ends. This CDR3 contains 15 residues. CDR3 residues: CASGLTLGGNQPQHF. CDR3 coding DNA: TGTGCCAGCGGCCTTACCCTTGGGGGCAATCAGCCCCAGCATTTT.

In regard to this clonotype: The junction and the germline gene differ at one end; a read error may be behind it. The chain employs TRBV11-2 and TRBJ2-5, with a possible D match to TRBD1 (5 bases). Germline lookup yields CDR1 SGHAT and CDR2 FQNNGV. This CDR3 is 16 amino acids long. The CDR3: CACSLGSACGQGTQYF. The CDR3 region has the DNA TGTGCCTGCAGCTTAGGATCGGCTTGCGGACAAGGGACCCAGTACTTC.

Of note for this clonotype: A clone one base away is much larger, so this may be a read error. V and J are TRBV5-4 and TRBJ2-3; 7 nucleotides agree with TRBD2. This CDR3 is 16 amino acids long. Germline assignment: CDR1 SGHNT and CDR2 YYREEE (reference sequence). J gave up 1 base and V 3 bases, and 8 bases lay outside the gene matches. The CDR3 reads CASSSGTIGRTDTQYF. The DNA of the CDR3 is TGTGCCAGCAGCTCCGGGACTATCGGACGCACAGATACGCAGTATTTT.

A remark on this clonotype: Germline and junction disagree at one end, which may indicate a read error. This sequence joins TRBV6-1 and TRBJ2-7, with 11 bases matching TRBD2. CDR3 size: 15 residues. CDR1 and CDR2 (germline): MNHNS, SASEGT. The CDR3: CASSEIAGGPYVRYF. In DNA, the CDR3 is TGTGCCAGCAGTGAAATAGCGGGAGGGCCCTACGTGCGGTATTTC.

This clonotype was picked up many times. The gene calls are TRBV6-1 and TRBJ1-6; D remains ambiguous. The CDR3 loop spans 16 amino acids. Between the trimmed V and J ends, which lost 2 bases and 7 bases, there was a span of 15 bases. From germline, CDR1 is MNHNS and CDR2 SASEGT. The CDR3 nucleotides read TGTGCCAGCAGTGAAAGGGCCTGGGGTAGCAATTCACCCCTCCACTTT. Its translation is CASSERAWGSNSPLHF.

This clonotype was found many times. The chain uses TRBV10-3 and TRBJ2-2, with unresolved D. The CDR3 contains 15 residues. V was trimmed by 2 bases and J by 3 bases, leaving 10 bases between them. Germline V gene sequence: CDR1 ENHRY, CDR2 SYGVKD. CDR3 coding DNA: TGTGCCATCAGTGAGAATTCGGCGTACACCGGGGAGCTGTTTTTT. This encodes CAISENSAYTGELFF.

This clonotype has a single count. Mismatch with germline at one junction end may stem from a read error. The chain joins TRBV11-2 to TRBJ2-3; maybe TRBD1 (5 bases). Per the germline V gene, CDR1 is SGHAT and CDR2 is FQNNGV. This CDR3 has 16 residues. The chain's CDR3 is CASSLTTVGGADTQYF. CDR3 DNA: TGTGCCAGCAGCCTCACGACAGTTGGTGGGGCAGATACACAGTATTTT.

In regard to this clonotype: Just one base apart from a much larger clone, this may be a read error. V usage is TRBV6-6 and J usage is TRBJ2-7; D possibly corresponds to TRBD2 (5 bases). Per the germline V gene, CDR1 is MNHNY and CDR2 is SVGAGI (reference sequence). The CDR3 sequence is 15 residues long. V lost 10 bases to trimming and J lost 4 bases, with 23 bases between them. The CDR3 here is CAITPSGIPFYEQYF. For the CDR3, the DNA is TGTGCCATCACTCCATCCGGGATTCCCTTTTACGAGCAGTACTTC.

As to this clonotype: The germline gene is not matched at one end of the junction; a read error may be the cause. The chain couples TRBV6-5 to TRBJ2-3; TRBD2 matches 7 bases. The CDR3 runs to 15 residues. Germline V gene sequence: CDR1 MNHEY, CDR2 SVGAGI. The DNA of the CDR3 is TGTGTCAGCAGTTACTCGGGGGGACTTACAGATGCGCAGTATTTT. It translates to CVSSYSGGLTDAQYF.

At least ten counts were recorded for this clonotype. The chain has TRBV6-6 and TRBJ1-2; 7 bases match TRBD1. Germline CDR1 and CDR2: MNHNY and SVGAGI (reference sequence). V lost 2 bases, J lost 8 bases, and 5 bases stayed unmatched. The CDR3 is made up of 13 amino acids. Here the CDR3 DNA reads TGTGCCAGCAGTTACGGGAACAGGGGCGGCTACACCTTC. Amino acid sequence: CASSYGNRGGYTF.

This chain links TRBV28 with TRBJ2-6; possibly TRBD1 for D (6 bases). The germline CDR1 and CDR2 sequences are MDHEN and SYDVKM. The CDR3 runs 18 residues. The V end was cut by 7 bases, the J end by 1 base, with 20 bases between. DNA of the CDR3: TGTGCCAGCACCCCGCCCCAGGGGAAGGGGTCTGGGGCCAACGTCCTGACTTTC. This encodes CASTPPQGKGSGANVLTF.

As for this clonotype: Without the conserved terminal phenylalanine or tryptophan, this CDR3 likely stems from a read error. This chain joins TRBV10-3 and TRBJ2-7; 10 bases fit TRBD2. The germline CDR1 and CDR2 sequences are ENHRY and SYGVKD. Trimming took 3 bases from V and 4 from J; bases not matched to a gene: 6. The CDR3 is 15 amino acids. The CDR3 here is CAISDSGTSVYEQYS. The CDR3 bases are TGTGCCATCAGTGACTCCGGGACTAGCGTTTACGAGCAGTACTCC.

Note on this clonotype: Since a much larger clone is just one base distant, this may be a read error. V usage is TRBV7-9 and J usage is TRBJ1-4; TRBD1 matches 7 bases. CDR1 is SEHNR and CDR2 is FQNEAQ in the germline V gene (reference sequence). J was trimmed by 8 bases and V by 11 bases; bases with no gene match: 11. This CDR3 is 13 amino acids long. The DNA for the CDR3 is TGTGCCTCATCAACAGGGGTCCGCGAAAAACTGTTTTTT. Protein product: CASSTGVREKLFF.

This clonotype has ten or more counts. The V and J genes are TRBV6-5 and TRBJ2-2, with D possibly TRBD1 on 5 matching bases. The CDR3 sequence is 15 residues long. V shed 6 bases and J shed 0 bases, with 11 bases lying between them. Germline loops: CDR1 MNHEY, CDR2 SVGAGI. CDR3 amino acids: CASRLSGTNTGELFF. The CDR3 nucleotides read TGTGCCAGCAGACTATCAGGGACGAACACCGGGGAGCTGTTTTTT.

In the case of this clonotype: Mismatch with germline at one junction end may stem from a read error. The rearrangement links TRBV29-1 to TRBJ1-1, with D possibly matching TRBD1 (6 bases). The CDR3 loop spans 14 amino acids. The germline CDR1 and CDR2 sequences are SQVTM and ANQGSEA. CDR3 DNA: TGCAGCGTTGATCGGCAGGGGCGGGGCACTGATGCTTTCTTT. This encodes CSVDRQGRGTDAFF.